One and the same sample provided the 25 T cell receptor beta chains below, sequenced in a study of T cell responses to AZD1222 COVID-19 vaccine. This table comes from immunoSEQ multiplex PCR, and its TCRdb copy is limited to in-frame clones, with some not included. The sample comprises 150,000 to 180,000 clones, 80% to 90% of which are singletons, and about 5.5% rests with the top ten. The sequencing used peripheral blood, collected on day 0 of MenACWY control vaccination. Source of these receptors: an adult in good health.

This chain links TRBV14 with TRBJ2-1; 12 bases are shared with TRBD2. Germline values: CDR1 SGHDN, CDR2 FVKESK. The CDR3 is 16 amino acids. V shed 1 base and J 9 bases; nucleotides not matched to a gene: 7. The CDR3 DNA reads as TGTGCCAGCAGCCAAGGCCTAGCGGGAGGGCCAGCTGAGCAGTTCTTC. This codes for CASSQGLAGGPAEQFF.

The V gene is TRBV7-8, the J gene TRBJ2-2; possible D gene TRBD2, 6 bases. Trimming shortened V by 8 bases and J by 0 bases, and 7 bases separated the two germline ends. Per the germline V gene, CDR1 is SGHVS and CDR2 is FQNEAQ. The CDR3 is made up of 13 amino acids. This chain's CDR3 is CASRGTNTGELFF. The CDR3 DNA is TGTGCCAGCCGGGGGACGAACACCGGGGAGCTGTTTTTT.

This sequence joins TRBV27 and TRBJ1-1; D is unresolved. V dropped 0 bases and J dropped 0 bases, with 5 bases sitting between them. The CDR3 consists of 14 residues. The germline V gene has CDR1 MNHEY and CDR2 SMNVEV (reference sequence). The CDR3 bases are TGTGCCAGCAGTTTATCTCATCTGAACACTGAAGCTTTCTTT. Protein sequence: CASSLSHLNTEAFF.

This chain links TRBV28 with TRBJ2-6, with D possibly matching TRBD1 (5 bases). The V end was cut by 5 bases, the J end by 13 bases, with 9 bases between. The CDR3 has 11 residues. The germline V gene encodes CDR1 MDHEN and CDR2 SYDVKM. Here the CDR3 DNA reads TGTGCCAGCAGTCGACAGTCGGTCCTGACTTTC. It is translated as CASSRQSVLTF.

The chain carries TRBV29-1 and TRBJ2-3, with 10 bases identical to TRBD2. Losses at the gene ends were 2 bases for V and 5 bases for J; bases not matched to a gene: 7. Germline V lookup: CDR1 SQVTM, CDR2 ANQGSEA. CDR3 length: 15 residues. The CDR3 nucleotides read TGCAGCGTTGAACGGAGCGGGGGGGCCTTAGATACGCAGTATTTT. It yields the protein CSVERSGGALDTQYF.

The chain recombines TRBV5-1 with TRBJ1-6, with a tentative D call TRBD1 (6 bases). Trimming removed 2 bases from V and 9 bases from J, with 12 bases in between. This CDR3 is built from 14 residues. CDR1 and CDR2 from the germline V gene are SGHRS and YFSETQ. The CDR3 protein is CASSFPGGRSPLHF. The CDR3 coding sequence is TGCGCCAGCAGCTTTCCGGGGGGCCGTTCACCCCTCCACTTT.

V and J are TRBV29-1 and TRBJ1-2; perhaps TRBD1 as D (6 bases). The germline CDR1 and CDR2 sequences are SQVTM and ANQGSEA. This CDR3 comprises 15 residues. V was clipped by 0 bases and J by 3 bases, with 14 bases between them. CDR3 amino acids: CSVEDLPGEYYGYTF. The CDR3 region has the DNA TGCAGCGTTGAAGATCTCCCAGGGGAATACTATGGCTACACCTTC.

This chain connects TRBV2 to TRBJ2-2; D may be TRBD1 or TRBD2 (5 bases each). Germline lookup yields CDR1 SNHLY and CDR2 FYNNEI. CDR3 length: 16 amino acids. V lost 7 bases and J lost 4, with 19 bases in between. CDR3 DNA sequence: TGTGCCAGCACCCATCCTCAAGGGACCTTCACCGGGGAGCTGTTTTTT. It specifies CASTHPQGTFTGELFF.

The chain combines TRBV9 with TRBJ2-5, with TRBD2 identical over 7 bases. Trimming removed 0 bases from V and 1 base from J; junction bases left unmatched: 3. Germline assignment: CDR1 SGDLS and CDR2 YYNGEE. The CDR3 consists of 15 residues. The CDR3 DNA reads TGTGCCAGCAGCGTAGGGGCTAGCGGCCAAGAGACCCAGTACTTC. Residues: CASSVGASGQETQYF.

V and J are TRBV7-9 and TRBJ2-7; 10 bases are shared with TRBD2. The CDR3 loop spans 15 amino acids. V shed 3 bases and J 5 bases; nucleotides not matched to a gene: 7. The germline CDR1 and CDR2 sequences are SEHNR and FQNEAQ (reference sequence). Here the CDR3 reads CASSLGSGTSDEQYF. For the CDR3, the DNA is TGTGCCAGCAGCTTGGGGTCCGGGACTAGCGACGAGCAGTACTTC.

This clone was found a few times. The chain carries TRBV28 and TRBJ1-2, with 7 bases that match TRBD1. CDR1 is MDHEN, CDR2 SYDVKM, per germline. The CDR3 is 14 amino acids. V trimming: 6 bases; J trimming: 10 bases; junction bases outside the gene matches: 14. This CDR3 is CASSFDGDSIFYTF. CDR3 nucleotide sequence: TGTGCCAGCAGCTTCGACGGGGACAGCATCTTCTACACCTTC.

This chain uses TRBV5-1 with TRBJ2-1, with 7 nucleotides matching TRBD1. The CDR3 runs 15 residues. Germline V gene sequence: CDR1 SGHRS, CDR2 YFSETQ. J gave up 4 bases and V 4 bases, and 8 bases lay outside the gene matches. CDR3 bases: TGCGCCAGCAGCGACCCGACAGGGACGTACAATGAGCAGTTCTTC. Its translation is CASSDPTGTYNEQFF.

J is TRBJ1-4 and V is TRBV6-1, with D perhaps TRBD1 (6 bases). V was pared by 0 bases and J by 8 bases, with 16 bases between. Germline V CDR1 and CDR2: MNHNS, SASEGT. This CDR3 region has 16 residues. The CDR3 DNA sequence: TGTGCCAGCAGTGAAGCGTGGACAGCCCGGCGGGAAAAACTGTTTTTT. Translating it yields CASSEAWTARREKLFF.

This rearrangement joins TRBV10-3 to TRBJ1-2; tentative D call: TRBD1 (5 bases). Germline-derived CDR1 and CDR2 are ENHRY and SYGVKD. Deletions cut 6 bases from V and 3 bases from J, with 20 bases between. The CDR3 loop spans 16 amino acids. The CDR3 DNA sequence: TGTGCCATCAGCGAGGGGCCGGGGAAGGTTGACTATGGCTACACCTTC. Its translation: CAISEGPGKVDYGYTF.

The chain combines TRBV4-2 with TRBJ1-4; D gene uncertain. CDR3 length equals 14 residues. Trimming took off 0 bases at V and 8 bases at J, with 10 bases between the two ends. The germline gives CDR1 LGHNA, CDR2 YNFKEQ. The CDR3 sequence: CASSQEEQIEKLFF. The CDR3 nucleotides read TGTGCCAGCAGCCAAGAAGAACAGATAGAAAAACTGTTTTTT.

The gene calls are TRBV28 and TRBJ2-7; perhaps TRBD1 as D (6 bases). Germline V lookup: CDR1 MDHEN, CDR2 SYDVKM. Trimming left V 8 bases short and J 7 bases short, with 15 bases between. The CDR3 sequence is 12 residues long. CDR3 loop: CASGQGSREQYV. CDR3 bases: TGTGCCAGCGGCCAGGGGTCGAGGGAGCAGTACGTC.

The V call is TRBV7-2, the J call TRBJ2-7; D possibly uses TRBD1 or TRBD2 (5 bases each). CDR1 SGHTA and CDR2 FQGNSA come from the germline V gene. The CDR3 sequence is 13 residues long. Trimming cost V 1 base and J 7 bases, with 11 bases left between them. Here the CDR3 DNA reads TGTGCCAGCAGCTTAGTAGGTTGGGGGGAGCAGTACTTC. It codes for CASSLVGWGEQYF.

This chain connects TRBV10-3 to TRBJ1-2; unclear D gene. V shed 7 bases and J shed 3 bases, with 12 bases lying between them. The germline CDR1 and CDR2 sequences are ENHRY and SYGVKD. CDR3 length: 13 amino acids. This chain's CDR3 is CAITLQEYYGYTF. The DNA of the CDR3 is TGTGCCATCACCCTCCAGGAGTACTATGGCTACACCTTC.

The chain recombines TRBV5-4 with TRBJ2-2, with D uncertain. The CDR3 length is 15 residues. Per germline, CDR1 SGHNT and CDR2 YYREEE (reference sequence). Trimming left V 0 bases short and J 3 bases short, with 9 bases between. The CDR3 bases are TGTGCCAGCAGCTTGGCTGGTTTAGACACCGGGGAGCTGTTTTTT. Its protein product is CASSLAGLDTGELFF.

The chain is built from TRBV19 and TRBJ1-1, with a weak D call TRBD1 (6 bases). V lost 4 bases, J lost 5 bases, and 8 bases lay in between. CDR1 LNHDA and CDR2 SQIVND come from the germline V gene (reference sequence). The length of the CDR3 is 12 residues. CDR3 region: CASSKRGTEAFF. CDR3 in DNA: TGTGCCAGTAGTAAAAGGGGGACTGAAGCTTTCTTT.

J is TRBJ2-2 and V is TRBV7-2; D remains ambiguous. The CDR3 length is 16 residues. The V gene's germline CDR1 is SGHTA and CDR2 FQGNSA. The V gene lost 5 bases and the J gene lost 1 base, with 14 bases spanning the gap. The CDR3: CASSPGRAQNTGELFF. Here the CDR3 DNA reads TGTGCCAGCAGCCCCGGAAGGGCCCAGAACACCGGGGAGCTGTTTTTT.

The gene calls are TRBV10-1 and TRBJ2-7, with D possibly being TRBD1 or TRBD2 (5 bases each). The CDR3 runs 18 residues. Germline V lookup: CDR1 WNHNN, CDR2 SYGVQD (reference sequence). Trimming left V 4 bases short and J 1 base short, with 23 bases between. The CDR3 reads CASSVNRKRPNTSYEQYF. The CDR3 nucleotides are TGCGCCAGCAGTGTGAACAGGAAGCGGCCTAATACTTCCTACGAGCAGTACTTC.

The chain uses TRBV6-5 and TRBJ2-2, with 9 bases fitting TRBD1. Germline CDR1 and CDR2: MNHEY and SVGAGI. The CDR3 loop spans 15 amino acids. Trimming cost V 7 bases and J 4 bases; bases outside gene matches: 7. CDR3 sequence (DNA): TGTGCCAGCACTTCCGGGACAGGGACCACCGGGGAGCTGTTTTTT. It encodes CASTSGTGTTGELFF.

The V gene is TRBV2, the J gene TRBJ2-5; 7 bases align to TRBD2. Germline loops: CDR1 SNHLY, CDR2 FYNNEI. CDR3 size: 14 residues. The V gene end was trimmed by 6 bases and the J gene end by 1 base; junction bases not matched to a gene: 5. The CDR3 DNA reads as TGTGCCAGCAGACCCGGGACTACCCAAGAGACCCAGTACTTC. Translation gives CASRPGTTQETQYF.

J is TRBJ1-4 and V is TRBV5-1; D is possibly TRBD1 (5 bases). V shed 0 bases and J shed 6 bases, with 12 bases lying between them. Germline V lookup: CDR1 SGHRS, CDR2 YFSETQ. The CDR3 sequence is 15 residues long. CDR3 sequence: CASSLEGITDEKLFF. For the CDR3, the DNA is TGCGCCAGCAGCTTGGAGGGGATAACAGATGAAAAACTGTTTTTT.